The next 5 T cell receptor beta chains were all read from a single sample in a study of T cell responses to AZD1222 COVID-19 vaccine. Assay used: immunoSEQ multiplex PCR; TCRdb lists only in-frame clones, some missing. The sample lists about 220,000 clones; approximately 94% were seen once. The sample here was peripheral blood, taken on day 0 of MenACWY control vaccination. Every receptor here comes from an adult in good health.

The gene calls are TRBV7-9 and TRBJ1-2; TRBD1 aligns across 9 bases. The V gene's germline CDR1 is SEHNR and CDR2 FQNEAQ (reference sequence). This CDR3 has 14 amino acids. V lost 5 bases to trimming and J lost 6 bases; unmatched junction nucleotides: 7. The CDR3 DNA follows: TGTGCCAGCAGCCATAAAACAGGGGGCGATGGCTACACCTTC. As protein: CASSHKTGGDGYTF. The full variable domain, with the rest looked up from reference TRBV7-9 and TRBJ1-2, is DTGVSQNPRHKITKRGQNVTFRCDPISEHNRLYWYRQTLGQGPEFLTYFQNEAQLEKSRLLSDRFSAERPKGSFSTLEIQRTEQGDSAMYLCASSHKTGGDGYTFGSGTRLTVV.

This chain links TRBV7-6 with TRBJ2-7, with 8 bases aligning to TRBD1. CDR3 length: 17 amino acids. CDR1 and CDR2 (germline): SGHVS, FNYEAQ. J lost 0 bases, V lost 5 bases, and 12 bases had no gene match. The CDR3 spells CASSVALLGQGSYEQYF. DNA for the CDR3: TGTGCCAGCAGCGTTGCCCTTCTTGGACAGGGCTCCTACGAGCAGTACTTC. Based on the CDR3 plus reference TRBV7-6 and TRBJ2-7, the full variable domain is GAGVSQSPRYKVTKRGQDVALRCDPISGHVSLYWYRQALGQGPEFLTYFNYEAQQDKSGLPNDRFSAERPEGSISTLTIQRTEQRDSAMYRCASSVALLGQGSYEQYFGPGTRLTVT.

The chain combines TRBV30 with TRBJ1-2; D is unclear. There are 15 residues in the CDR3. The V end was cut by 0 bases, the J end by 0 bases, with 11 bases between. CDR1 is GTSNPN and CDR2 is SVGIG in the germline V gene (reference sequence). This CDR3 is CAWSVLPVPNYGYTF. The CDR3 bases are TGTGCCTGGAGTGTCCTGCCAGTCCCTAACTATGGCTACACCTTC.

V and J are TRBV6-5 and TRBJ1-1; 8 nucleotides agree with TRBD1. V shed 6 bases, J shed 6 bases, and the junction held 6 bases outside the gene matches. There are 13 residues in the CDR3. In germline, CDR1 is MNHEY, CDR2 SVGAGI. The CDR3 loop reads CASRTQGAAEAFF. The CDR3 bases are TGTGCCAGCAGAACTCAGGGGGCGGCTGAAGCTTTCTTT.

This chain links TRBV3-1 (or the pseudogene TRBV3-2) with TRBJ1-6; D not certain. This CDR3 spans 15 amino acids. Looked up from germline, CDR1 is LGHDT and CDR2 is YNNKEL (reference sequence). V was shortened by 4 bases and J by 3 bases, with 10 bases between the two germline ends. For the CDR3, the DNA is TGTGCCAGCAGCCCCTCTAACGACTATAATTCACCCCTCCACTTT. Translating it yields CASSPSNDYNSPLHF.